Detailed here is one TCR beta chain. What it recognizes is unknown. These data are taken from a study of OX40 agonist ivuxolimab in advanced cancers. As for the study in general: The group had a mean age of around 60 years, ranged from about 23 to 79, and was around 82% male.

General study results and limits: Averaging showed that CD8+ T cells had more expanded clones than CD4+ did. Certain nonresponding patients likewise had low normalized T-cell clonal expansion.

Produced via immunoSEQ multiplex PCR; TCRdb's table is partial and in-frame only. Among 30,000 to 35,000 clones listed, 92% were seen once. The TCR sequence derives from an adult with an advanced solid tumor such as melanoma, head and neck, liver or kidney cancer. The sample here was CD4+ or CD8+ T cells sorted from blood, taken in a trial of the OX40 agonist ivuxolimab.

The CDR3 reads CASSTETGQGFETQYF. In DNA, the CDR3 is TGTGCCAGCAGCACAGAGACGGGACAGGGGTTTGAGACCCAGTACTTC. The chain is built from TRBV5-6 and TRBJ2-5; 10 bases are a match to TRBD1. The trim removed 4 bases at V and 5 bases at J, leaving 11 bases unmatched. The CDR3 contains 16 residues. CDR1 is SGHDT and CDR2 is YYEEEE in the germline V gene.